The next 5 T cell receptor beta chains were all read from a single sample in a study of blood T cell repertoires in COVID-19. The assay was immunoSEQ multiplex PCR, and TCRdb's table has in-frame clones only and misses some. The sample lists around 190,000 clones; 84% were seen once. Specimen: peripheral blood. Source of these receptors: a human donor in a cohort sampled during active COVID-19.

CDR3 region: CASKAQAQGAVTEAFF. CDR3 bases: TGTGCCAGCAAAGCTCAGGCACAGGGCGCGGTAACTGAAGCTTTCTTT. V gene TRBV6-4 combines with J gene TRBJ1-1; a possible D gene is TRBD1 (6 bases). This CDR3 comprises 16 residues. CDR1 MRHNA and CDR2 SNTAGT come from the germline V gene. Trimming removed 7 bases at V and 5 bases at J, with 23 bases between.

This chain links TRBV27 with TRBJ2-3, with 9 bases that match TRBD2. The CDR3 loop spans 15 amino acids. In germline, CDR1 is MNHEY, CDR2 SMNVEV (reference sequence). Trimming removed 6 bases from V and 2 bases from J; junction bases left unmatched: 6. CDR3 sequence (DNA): TGTGCCAGCAGCCCCTTAGCGGGGGTCACAGATACGCAGTATTTT. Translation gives CASSPLAGVTDTQYF.

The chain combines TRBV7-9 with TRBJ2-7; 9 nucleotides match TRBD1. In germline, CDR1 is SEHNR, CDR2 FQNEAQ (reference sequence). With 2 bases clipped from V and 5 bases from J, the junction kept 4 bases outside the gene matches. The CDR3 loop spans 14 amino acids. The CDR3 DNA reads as TGTGCCAGCAGCTTACCGGGACAGGGCCACGAGCAGTACTTC. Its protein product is CASSLPGQGHEQYF.

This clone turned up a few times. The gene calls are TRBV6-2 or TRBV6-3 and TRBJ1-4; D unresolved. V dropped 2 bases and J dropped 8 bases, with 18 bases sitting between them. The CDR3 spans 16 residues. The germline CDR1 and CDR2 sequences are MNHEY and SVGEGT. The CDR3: CASSYGVEGTDEKLFF. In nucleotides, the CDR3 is TGTGCCAGCAGTTACGGGGTTGAGGGAACGGACGAAAAACTGTTTTTT.

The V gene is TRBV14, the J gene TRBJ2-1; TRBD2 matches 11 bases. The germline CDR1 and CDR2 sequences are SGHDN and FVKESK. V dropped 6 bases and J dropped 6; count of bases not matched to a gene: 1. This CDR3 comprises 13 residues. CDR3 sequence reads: CASRTSGANEQFF. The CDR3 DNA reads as TGTGCCAGCAGGACTAGCGGGGCCAATGAGCAGTTCTTC.